A single T cell receptor (beta chain) is shown here with its context. No antigen is known for it. The source of the sample is a study of T cell responses to AZD1222 COVID-19 vaccine. Study results and caveats: The breadth and depth of Spike-specific TCRs increased once two AZD1222 doses had been given. The study reported that nearly half of spike-specific TCRs target unmutated variant regions. Repertoires were collected only later (after the peak T cell response had occurred). Baseline seropositives among AZD1222 recipients totaled only 5 to 7.

TCRdb's table, derived via immunoSEQ multiplex PCR, lists solely in-frame clones and lacks some. The table records some 69,000 clones, 75% to 85% of them present only once. Between the trimmed V and J ends, which lost 4 bases and 0 bases, there was a span of 9 bases. The CDR3 is 13 residues long. Germline V gene data show CDR1 as GTSNPN and CDR2 as SVGIG (reference sequence). The chain is built from TRBV30 and TRBJ1-1; D remains unclear. Source: peripheral blood, taken 28 days after the second AZD1222 dose. The sequence was obtained from an adult who received the AZD1222 COVID-19 vaccine. CDR3 residues: CAWKRAVNTEAFF. CDR3 sequence (DNA): TGTGCCTGGAAACGGGCTGTGAACACTGAAGCTTTCTTT.